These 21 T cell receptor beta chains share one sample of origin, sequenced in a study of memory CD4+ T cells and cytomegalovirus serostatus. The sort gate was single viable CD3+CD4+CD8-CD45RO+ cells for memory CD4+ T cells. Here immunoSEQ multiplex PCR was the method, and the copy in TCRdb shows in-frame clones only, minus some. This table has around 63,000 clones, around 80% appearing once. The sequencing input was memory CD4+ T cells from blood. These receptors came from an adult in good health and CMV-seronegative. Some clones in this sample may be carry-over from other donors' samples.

The CDR3 reads CASSEGQGPRTQYF. The DNA for the CDR3 is TGTGCCAGCAGTGAGGGGCAGGGCCCAAGAACCCAGTACTTC. The chain combines TRBV2 with TRBJ2-5; possible D gene TRBD1, 5 bases. The CDR3 length is 14 residues. Trimming cost V 3 bases and J 8 bases, with 16 bases left between them. Germline V lookup: CDR1 SNHLY, CDR2 FYNNEI. Variable domain in full (rest from reference TRBV2 and TRBJ2-5): EPEVTQTPSHQVTQMGQEVILRCVPISNHLYFYWYRQILGQKVEFLVSFYNNEISEKSEIFDDQFSVERPDGSNFTLKIRSTKLEDSAMYFCASSEGQGPRTQYFGPGTRLLVL.

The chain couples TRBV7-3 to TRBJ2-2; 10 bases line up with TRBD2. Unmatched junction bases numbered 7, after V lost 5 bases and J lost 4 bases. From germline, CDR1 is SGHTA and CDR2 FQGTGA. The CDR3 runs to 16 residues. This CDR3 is CASSPDSGRPTGELFF. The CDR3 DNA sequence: TGTGCCAGCAGCCCAGATAGCGGGAGGCCCACCGGGGAGCTGTTTTTT.

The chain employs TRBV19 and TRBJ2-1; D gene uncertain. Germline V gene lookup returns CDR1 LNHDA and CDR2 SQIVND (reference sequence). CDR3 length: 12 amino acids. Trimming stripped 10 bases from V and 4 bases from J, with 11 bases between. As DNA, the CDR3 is TGTGCCACCGGCTACATATACAATGAGCAGTTCTTC. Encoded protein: CATGYIYNEQFF.

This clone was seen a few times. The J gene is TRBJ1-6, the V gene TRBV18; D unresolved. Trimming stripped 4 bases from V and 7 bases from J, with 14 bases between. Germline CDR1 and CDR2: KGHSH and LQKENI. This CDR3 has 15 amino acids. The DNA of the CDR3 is TGTGCCAGCTCACGGATTCAGGATGAAAATTCACCCCTCCACTTT. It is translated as CASSRIQDENSPLHF.

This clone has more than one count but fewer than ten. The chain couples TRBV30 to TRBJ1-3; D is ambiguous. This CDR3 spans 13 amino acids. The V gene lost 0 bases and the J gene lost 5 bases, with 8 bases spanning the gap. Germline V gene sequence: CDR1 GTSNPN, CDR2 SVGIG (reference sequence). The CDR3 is CAWSVNGRNTIYF. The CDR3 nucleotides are TGTGCCTGGAGTGTAAACGGGAGAAACACCATATATTTT.

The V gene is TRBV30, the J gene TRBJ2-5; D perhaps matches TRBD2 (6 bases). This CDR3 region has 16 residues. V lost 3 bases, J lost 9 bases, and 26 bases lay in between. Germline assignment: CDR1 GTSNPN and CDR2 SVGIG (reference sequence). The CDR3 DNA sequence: TGTGCCTGGAGCCCTGGGACGGGACTCCGCGGCAGGGCCCAGTACTTC. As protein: CAWSPGTGLRGRAQYF.

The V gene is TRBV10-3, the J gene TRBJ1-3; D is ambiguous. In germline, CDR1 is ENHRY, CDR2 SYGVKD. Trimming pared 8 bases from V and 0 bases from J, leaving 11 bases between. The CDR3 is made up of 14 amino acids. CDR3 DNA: TGTGCCATCGGGAGACCGAGCTCTGGAAACACCATATATTTT. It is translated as CAIGRPSSGNTIYF.

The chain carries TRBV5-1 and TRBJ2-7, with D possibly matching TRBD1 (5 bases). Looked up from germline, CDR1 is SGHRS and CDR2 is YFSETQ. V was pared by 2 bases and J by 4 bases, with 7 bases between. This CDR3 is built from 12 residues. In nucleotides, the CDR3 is TGCGCCAGCAGCTTCAAGGGGTACGAGCAGTACTTC. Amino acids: CASSFKGYEQYF.

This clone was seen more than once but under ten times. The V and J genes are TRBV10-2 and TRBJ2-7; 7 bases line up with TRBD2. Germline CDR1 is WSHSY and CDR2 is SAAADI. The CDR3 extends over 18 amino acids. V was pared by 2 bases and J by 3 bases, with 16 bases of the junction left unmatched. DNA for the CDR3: TGCGCCAGCAGTGAGAGTTTAGGCCGACCCCGGGGGGTCTACGAGCAGTACTTC. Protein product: CASSESLGRPRGVYEQYF.

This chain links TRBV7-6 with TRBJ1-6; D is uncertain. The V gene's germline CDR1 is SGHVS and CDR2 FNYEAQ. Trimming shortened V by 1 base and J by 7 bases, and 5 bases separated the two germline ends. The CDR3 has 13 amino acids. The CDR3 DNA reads TGTGCCAGCAGCTTAGACCGGAATTCACCCCTCCACTTT. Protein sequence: CASSLDRNSPLHF.

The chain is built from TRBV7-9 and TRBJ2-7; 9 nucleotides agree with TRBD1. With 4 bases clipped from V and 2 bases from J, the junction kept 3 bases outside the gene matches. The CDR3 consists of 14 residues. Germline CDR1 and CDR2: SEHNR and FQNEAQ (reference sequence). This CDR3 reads CASSWGQGPYEQYF. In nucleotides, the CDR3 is TGTGCCAGCAGCTGGGGACAGGGACCCTACGAGCAGTACTTC.

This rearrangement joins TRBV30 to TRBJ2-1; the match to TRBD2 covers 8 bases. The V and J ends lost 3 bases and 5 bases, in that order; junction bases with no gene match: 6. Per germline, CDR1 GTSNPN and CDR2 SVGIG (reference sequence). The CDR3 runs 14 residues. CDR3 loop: CAWRPAGGHNEQFF. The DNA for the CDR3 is TGTGCCTGGAGGCCCGCGGGGGGCCACAATGAGCAGTTCTTC.

The CDR3 nucleotides read TGTGCCAGCAGCTTAAACACGGAAGATACGCAGTATTTT. This gives the protein CASSLNTEDTQYF. The chain joins TRBV11-3 to TRBJ2-3; unclear D gene. Per the germline V gene, CDR1 is SGHNT and CDR2 is YENEEA. V gave up 2 bases and J gave up 5 bases, with 8 bases separating them. This CDR3 comprises 13 residues.

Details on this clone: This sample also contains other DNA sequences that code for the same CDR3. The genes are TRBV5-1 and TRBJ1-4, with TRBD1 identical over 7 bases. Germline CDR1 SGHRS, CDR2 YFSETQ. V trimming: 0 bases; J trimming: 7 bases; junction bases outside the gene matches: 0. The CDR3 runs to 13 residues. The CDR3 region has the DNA TGCGCCAGCAGCTTGGGACAGGGTGAAAAACTGTTTTTT. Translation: CASSLGQGEKLFF.

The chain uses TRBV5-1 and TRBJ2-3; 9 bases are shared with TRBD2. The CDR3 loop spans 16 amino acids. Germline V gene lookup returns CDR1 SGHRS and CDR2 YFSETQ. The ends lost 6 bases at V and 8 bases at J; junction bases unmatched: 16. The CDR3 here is CASKTNMGLAAGTQYF. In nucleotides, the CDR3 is TGCGCCAGCAAGACAAACATGGGACTAGCAGCTGGTACGCAGTATTTT.

The CDR3 nucleotides read TGTGCCAGCAGCGTTTCCAGCTTAGGAAACACCATATATTTT. It yields the protein CASSVSSLGNTIYF. This chain uses TRBV9 with TRBJ1-3; no clear D gene. The CDR3 has 14 residues. Germline loops: CDR1 SGDLS, CDR2 YYNGEE. The V and J ends lost 2 bases and 4 bases respectively, with 10 bases between them.

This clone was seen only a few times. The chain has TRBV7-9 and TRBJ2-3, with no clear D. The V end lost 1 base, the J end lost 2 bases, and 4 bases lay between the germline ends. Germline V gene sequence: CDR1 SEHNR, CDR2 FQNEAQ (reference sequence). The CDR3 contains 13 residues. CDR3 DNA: TGTGCCAGCAGCTTAGGGGTCACAGATACGCAGTATTTT. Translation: CASSLGVTDTQYF.

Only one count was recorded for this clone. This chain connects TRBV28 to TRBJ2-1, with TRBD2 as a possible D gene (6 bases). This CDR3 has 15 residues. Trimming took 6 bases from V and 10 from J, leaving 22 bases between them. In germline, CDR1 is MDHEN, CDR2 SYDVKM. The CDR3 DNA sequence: TGTGCCAGCAGCCCTAGACGAGCTGGAGGGCGGGAGCAGTTCTTC. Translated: CASSPRRAGGREQFF.

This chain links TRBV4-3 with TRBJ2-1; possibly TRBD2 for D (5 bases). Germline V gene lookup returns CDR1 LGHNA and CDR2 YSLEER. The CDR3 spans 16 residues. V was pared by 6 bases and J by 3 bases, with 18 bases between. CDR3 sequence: CASSRGNLLVYNEQFF. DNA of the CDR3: TGCGCCAGCAGTCGAGGGAATTTATTAGTCTACAATGAGCAGTTCTTC.

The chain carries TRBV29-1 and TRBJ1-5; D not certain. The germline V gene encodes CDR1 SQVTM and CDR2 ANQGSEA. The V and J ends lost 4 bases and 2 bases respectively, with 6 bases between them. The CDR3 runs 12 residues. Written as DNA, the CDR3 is TGCAGCGTTGGGGCCGGCAATCAGCCCCAGCATTTT. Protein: CSVGAGNQPQHF.

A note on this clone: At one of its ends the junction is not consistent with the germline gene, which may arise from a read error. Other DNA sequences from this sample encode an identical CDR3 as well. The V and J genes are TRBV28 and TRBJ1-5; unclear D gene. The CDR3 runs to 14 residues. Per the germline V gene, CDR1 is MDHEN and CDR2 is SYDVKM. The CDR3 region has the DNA TGTGCCAGTTGTGGGTCCCTGGGTCCTCAGCCCCAACATTTT. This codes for CASCGSLGPQPQHF.